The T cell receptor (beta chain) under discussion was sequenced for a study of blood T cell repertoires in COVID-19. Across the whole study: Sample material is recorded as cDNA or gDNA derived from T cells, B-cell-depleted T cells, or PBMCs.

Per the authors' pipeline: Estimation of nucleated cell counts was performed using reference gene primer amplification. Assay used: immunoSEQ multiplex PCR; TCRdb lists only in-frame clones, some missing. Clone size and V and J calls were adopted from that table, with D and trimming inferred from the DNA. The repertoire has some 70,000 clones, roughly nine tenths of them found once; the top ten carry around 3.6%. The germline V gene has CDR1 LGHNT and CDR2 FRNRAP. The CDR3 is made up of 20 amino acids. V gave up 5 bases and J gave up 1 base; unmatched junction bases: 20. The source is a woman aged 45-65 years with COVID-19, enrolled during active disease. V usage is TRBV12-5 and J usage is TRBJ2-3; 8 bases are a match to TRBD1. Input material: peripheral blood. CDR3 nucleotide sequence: TGTGCTAGTGGTCCAGTGGAGGAATCGGGGACAGGTAGTGGCACAGATACGCAGTATTTT. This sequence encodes CASGPVEESGTGSGTDTQYF.